The clone carrying this TCR beta chain appeared a few times. Its antigen remains unknown. Data came from immunoSEQ multiplex PCR; TCRdb stores just in-frame clones and leaves some out. The sample consists of roughly 100,000 clones, 90% of them appearing once. The data were taken from a study of T cell responses to AZD1222 COVID-19 vaccine. The wider study: Investigators merged groups given second doses at roughly 4 or roughly 12 weeks.

Study-level points and caveats: White British donors predominated, females outnumbered males, and clonal diversity was possibly underestimated. When two AZD1222 doses had been given, Spike-specific TCR breadth and depth rose. CD4 TCRs covered the whole spike, strongest at regions 160-218 and 743-854.

Trimming cost V 0 bases and J 0 bases, with 14 bases left between them. Germline CDR1 reads GTSNPN; CDR2 reads SVGIG (reference sequence). The CDR3 runs to 16 residues. The sample in question was peripheral blood, obtained on day 0 of AZD1222 vaccination. The J gene is TRBJ1-1, the V gene TRBV30, with D hard to call. The receptor's source is an adult in good health. CDR3 in DNA: TGTGCCTGGAGTGTATCCCTGACTGCTATGAACACTGAAGCTTTCTTT. Residues: CAWSVSLTAMNTEAFF. The full variable domain, in which reference TRBV30 and TRBJ1-1 provide the parts outside the CDR3, is SQTIHQWPATLVQPVGSPLSLECTVEGTSNPNLYWYRQAAGRGLQLLFYSVGIGQISSEVPQNLSASRPQDRQFILSSKKLLLSDSGFYLCAWSVSLTAMNTEAFFGQGTRLTVV.